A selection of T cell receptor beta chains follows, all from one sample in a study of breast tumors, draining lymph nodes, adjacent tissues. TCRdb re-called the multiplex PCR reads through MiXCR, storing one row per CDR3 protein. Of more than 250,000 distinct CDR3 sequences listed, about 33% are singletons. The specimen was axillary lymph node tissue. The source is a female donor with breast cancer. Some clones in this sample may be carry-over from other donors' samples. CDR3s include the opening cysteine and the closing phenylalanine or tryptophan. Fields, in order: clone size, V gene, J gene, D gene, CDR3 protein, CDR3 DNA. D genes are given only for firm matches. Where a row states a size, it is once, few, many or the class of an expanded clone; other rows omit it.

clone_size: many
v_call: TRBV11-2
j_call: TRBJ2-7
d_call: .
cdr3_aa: CASSLRANRPDSREQYF
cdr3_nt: TGTGCCAGCAGCTTGAGGGCCAACCGGCCCGATTCTCGGGAGCAGTACTTC

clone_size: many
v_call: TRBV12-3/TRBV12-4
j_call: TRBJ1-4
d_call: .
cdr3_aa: CASSLGDQQGNEKLFF
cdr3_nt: TGTGCCAGCAGTTTAGGGGACCAACAGGGTAATGAAAAACTGTTTTTT

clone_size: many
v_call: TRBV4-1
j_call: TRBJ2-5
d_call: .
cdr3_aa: CASSQDGRQETQYF
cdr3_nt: TGCGCCAGCAGCCAAGATGGCCGCCAAGAGACCCAGTACTTC

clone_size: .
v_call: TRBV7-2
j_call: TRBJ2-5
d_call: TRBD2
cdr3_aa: CASSLARASGRAGDRYF
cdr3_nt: TGTGCCAGCAGCTTAGCGAGGGCTAGCGGGAGGGCCGGTGACCGGTACTTC

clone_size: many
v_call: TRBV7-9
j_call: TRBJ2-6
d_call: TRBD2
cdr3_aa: CASSLLAGTGANVLTF
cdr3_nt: TGTGCCAGCAGCTTACTAGCGGGGACTGGGGCCAACGTCCTGACTTTC

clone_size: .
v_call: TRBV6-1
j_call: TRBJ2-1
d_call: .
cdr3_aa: CASSLMRQNFGHEQFF
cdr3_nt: TGTGCCAGCAGCTTAATGAGACAGAATTTTGGCCATGAGCAGTTCTTC

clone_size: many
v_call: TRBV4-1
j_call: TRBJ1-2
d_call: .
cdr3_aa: CASSHPGQSDYGYTF
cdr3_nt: TGCGCCAGCAGCCACCCAGGACAGTCTGACTATGGCTACACCTTC

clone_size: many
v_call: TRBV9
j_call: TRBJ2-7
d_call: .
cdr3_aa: CASSAQGTSNEQYF
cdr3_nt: TGTGCCAGCAGCGCCCAGGGGACCTCAAACGAGCAGTACTTC

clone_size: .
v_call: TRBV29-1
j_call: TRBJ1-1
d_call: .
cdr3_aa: CSVVGSGREAFF
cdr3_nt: TGCAGCGTTGTCGGCAGCGGGCGCGAAGCTTTCTTT

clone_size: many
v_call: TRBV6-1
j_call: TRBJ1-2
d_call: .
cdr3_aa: CASSQDNGAYGYTF
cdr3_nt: TGTGCCAGCAGCCAGGACAATGGGGCCTATGGCTACACCTTC

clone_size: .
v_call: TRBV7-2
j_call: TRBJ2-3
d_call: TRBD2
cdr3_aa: CASSFGGSWTDTQYF
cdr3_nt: TGTGCCAGCAGCTTTGGCGGGAGTTGGACAGATACGCAGTATTTT